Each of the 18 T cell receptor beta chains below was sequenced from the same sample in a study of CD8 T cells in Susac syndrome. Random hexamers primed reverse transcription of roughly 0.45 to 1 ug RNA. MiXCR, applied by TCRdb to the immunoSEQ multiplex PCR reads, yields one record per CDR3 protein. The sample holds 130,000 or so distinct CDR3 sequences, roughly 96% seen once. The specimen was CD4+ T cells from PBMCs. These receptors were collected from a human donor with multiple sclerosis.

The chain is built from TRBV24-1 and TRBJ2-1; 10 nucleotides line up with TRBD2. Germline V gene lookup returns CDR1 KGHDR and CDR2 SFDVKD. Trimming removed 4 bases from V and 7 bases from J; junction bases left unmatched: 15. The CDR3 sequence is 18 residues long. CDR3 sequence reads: CATSDQTRAGGPVNEQFF. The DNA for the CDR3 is TGTGCCACCAGTGACCAGACCCGAGCGGGGGGGCCGGTTAATGAGCAGTTCTTC.

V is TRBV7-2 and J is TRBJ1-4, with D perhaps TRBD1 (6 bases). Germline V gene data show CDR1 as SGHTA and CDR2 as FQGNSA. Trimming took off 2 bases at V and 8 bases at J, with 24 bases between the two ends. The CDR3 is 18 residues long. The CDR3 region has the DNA TGTGCCAGCAGCTTAACGGGTGGGGGCGCAAGGCCCGGAGAAAAACTGTTTTTT. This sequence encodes CASSLTGGGARPGEKLFF. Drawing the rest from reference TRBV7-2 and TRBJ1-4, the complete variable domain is GAGVSQSPSNKVTEKGKDVELRCDPISGHTALYWYRQSLGQGLEFLIYFQGNSAPDKSGLPSDRFSAERTGGSVSTLTIQRTQQEDSAVYLCASSLTGGGARPGEKLFFGSGTQLSVL.

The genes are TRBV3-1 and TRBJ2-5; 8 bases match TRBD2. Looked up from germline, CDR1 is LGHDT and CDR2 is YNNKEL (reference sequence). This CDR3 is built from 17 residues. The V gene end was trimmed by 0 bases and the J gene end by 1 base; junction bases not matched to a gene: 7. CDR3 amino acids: CASSQEGSGEAQETQYF. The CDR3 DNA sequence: TGTGCCAGCAGCCAAGAAGGTAGCGGGGAGGCCCAAGAGACCCAGTACTTC.

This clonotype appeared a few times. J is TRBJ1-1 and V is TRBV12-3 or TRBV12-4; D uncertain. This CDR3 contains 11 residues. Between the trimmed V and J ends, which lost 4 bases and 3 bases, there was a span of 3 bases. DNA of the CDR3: TGTGCCAGCAGTTGGGACACTGAAGCTTTCTTT. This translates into CASSWDTEAFF.

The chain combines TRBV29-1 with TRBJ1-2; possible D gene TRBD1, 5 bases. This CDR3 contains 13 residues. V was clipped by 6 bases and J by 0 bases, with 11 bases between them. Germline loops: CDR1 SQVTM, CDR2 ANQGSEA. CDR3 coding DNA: TGCAGCGTAGCACAGGAGACTAACTATGGCTACACCTTC. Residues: CSVAQETNYGYTF.

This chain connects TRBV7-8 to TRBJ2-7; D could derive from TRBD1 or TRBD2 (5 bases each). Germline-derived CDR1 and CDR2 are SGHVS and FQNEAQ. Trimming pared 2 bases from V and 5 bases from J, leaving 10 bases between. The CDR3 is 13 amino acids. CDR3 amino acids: CASSLLRDHEQYF. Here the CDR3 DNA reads TGTGCCAGCAGCTTATTACGGGACCACGAGCAGTACTTC.

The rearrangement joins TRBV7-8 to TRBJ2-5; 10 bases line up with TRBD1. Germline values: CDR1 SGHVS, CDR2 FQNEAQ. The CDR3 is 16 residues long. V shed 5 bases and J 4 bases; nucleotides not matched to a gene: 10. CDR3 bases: TGTGCCAGCAGCCCGTTAACGGGACAGGGGCGAGAGACCCAGTACTTC. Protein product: CASSPLTGQGRETQYF.

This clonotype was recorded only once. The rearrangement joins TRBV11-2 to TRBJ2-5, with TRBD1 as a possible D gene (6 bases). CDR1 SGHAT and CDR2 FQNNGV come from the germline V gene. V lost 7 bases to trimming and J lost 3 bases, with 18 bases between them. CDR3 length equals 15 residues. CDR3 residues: CASTPGTFSEETQYF. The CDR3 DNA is TGTGCCAGCACCCCCGGGACATTCAGCGAAGAGACCCAGTACTTC. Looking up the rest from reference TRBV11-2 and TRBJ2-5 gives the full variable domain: EAGVAQSPRYKIIEKRQSVAFWCNPISGHATLYWYQQILGQGPKLLIQFQNNGVVDDSQLPKDRFSAERLKGVDSTLKIQPAKLEDSAVYLCASTPGTFSEETQYFGPGTRLLVL.

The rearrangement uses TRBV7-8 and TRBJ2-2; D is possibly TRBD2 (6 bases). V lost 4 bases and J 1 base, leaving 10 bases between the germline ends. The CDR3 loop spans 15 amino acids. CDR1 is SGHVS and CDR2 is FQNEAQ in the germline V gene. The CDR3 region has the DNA TGTGCCAGCAGCTGGGACTCCCGGAACACCGGGGAGCTGTTTTTT. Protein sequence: CASSWDSRNTGELFF.

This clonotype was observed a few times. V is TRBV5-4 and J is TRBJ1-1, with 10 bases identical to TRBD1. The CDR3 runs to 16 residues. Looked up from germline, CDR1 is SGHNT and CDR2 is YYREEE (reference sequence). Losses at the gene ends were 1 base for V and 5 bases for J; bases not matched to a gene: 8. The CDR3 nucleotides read TGTGCCAGCAGCTTGTTGGGTCCGGGACAGGGGACTGAAGCTTTCTTT. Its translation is CASSLLGPGQGTEAFF.

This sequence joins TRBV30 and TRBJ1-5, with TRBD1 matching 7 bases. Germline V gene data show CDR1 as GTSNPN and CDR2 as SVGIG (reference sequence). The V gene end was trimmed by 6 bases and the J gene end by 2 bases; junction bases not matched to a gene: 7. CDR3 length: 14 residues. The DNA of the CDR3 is TGTGCCTGCGCCCGACAGGGCGGCAATCAGCCCCAGCATTTT. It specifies CACARQGGNQPQHF. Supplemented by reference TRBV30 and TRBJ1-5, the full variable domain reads SQTIHQWPATLVQPVGSPLSLECTVEGTSNPNLYWYRQAAGRGLQLLFYSVGIGQISSEVPQNLSASRPQDRQFILSSKKLLLSDSGFYLCACARQGGNQPQHFGDGTRLSIL.

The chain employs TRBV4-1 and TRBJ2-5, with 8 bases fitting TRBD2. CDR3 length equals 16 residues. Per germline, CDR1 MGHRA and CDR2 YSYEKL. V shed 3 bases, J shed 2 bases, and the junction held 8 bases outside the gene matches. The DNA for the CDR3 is TGCGCCAGCAGCCAGTCCGGGGGGGCCGTACAAGAGACCCAGTACTTC. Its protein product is CASSQSGGAVQETQYF.

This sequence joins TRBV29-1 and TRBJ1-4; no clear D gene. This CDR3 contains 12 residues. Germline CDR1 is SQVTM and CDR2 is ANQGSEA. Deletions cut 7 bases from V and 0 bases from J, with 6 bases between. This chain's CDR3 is CSAGTTNEKLFF. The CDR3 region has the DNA TGCAGCGCCGGGACAACTAATGAAAAACTGTTTTTT.

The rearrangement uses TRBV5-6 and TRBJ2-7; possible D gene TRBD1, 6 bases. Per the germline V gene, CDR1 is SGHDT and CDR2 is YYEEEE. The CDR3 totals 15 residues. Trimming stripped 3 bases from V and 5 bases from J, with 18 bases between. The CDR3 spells CASSSYNRVLNEQYF. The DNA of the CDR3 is TGTGCCAGCAGCTCATATAACAGGGTCCTGAACGAGCAGTACTTC.

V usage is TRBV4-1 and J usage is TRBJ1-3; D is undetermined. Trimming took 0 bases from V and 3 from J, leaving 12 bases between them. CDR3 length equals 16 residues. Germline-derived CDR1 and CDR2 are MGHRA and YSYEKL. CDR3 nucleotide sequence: TGCGCCAGCAGCCAAGAGGGATCATCGGGTGGAAACACCATATATTTT. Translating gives CASSQEGSSGGNTIYF.

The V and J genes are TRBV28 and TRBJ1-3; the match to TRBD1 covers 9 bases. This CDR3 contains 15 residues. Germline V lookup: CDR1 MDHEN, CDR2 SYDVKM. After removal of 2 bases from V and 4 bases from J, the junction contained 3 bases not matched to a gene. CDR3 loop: CASSLRGQGGNTIYF. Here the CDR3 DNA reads TGTGCCAGCAGTTTACGGGGACAGGGAGGAAACACCATATATTTT.

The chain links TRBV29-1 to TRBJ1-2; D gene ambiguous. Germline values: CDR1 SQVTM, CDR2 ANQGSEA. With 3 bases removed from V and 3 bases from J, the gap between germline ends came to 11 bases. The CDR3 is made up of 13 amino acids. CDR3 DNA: TGCAGCGTTGATATGAGGATGGACTATGGCTACACCTTC. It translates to CSVDMRMDYGYTF.

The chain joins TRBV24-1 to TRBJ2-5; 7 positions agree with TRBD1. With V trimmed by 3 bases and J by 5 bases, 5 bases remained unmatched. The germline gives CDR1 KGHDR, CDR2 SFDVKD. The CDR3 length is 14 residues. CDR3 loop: CATSDLDRAETQYF. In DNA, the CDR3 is TGTGCCACCAGTGATCTCGACAGGGCGGAGACCCAGTACTTC.